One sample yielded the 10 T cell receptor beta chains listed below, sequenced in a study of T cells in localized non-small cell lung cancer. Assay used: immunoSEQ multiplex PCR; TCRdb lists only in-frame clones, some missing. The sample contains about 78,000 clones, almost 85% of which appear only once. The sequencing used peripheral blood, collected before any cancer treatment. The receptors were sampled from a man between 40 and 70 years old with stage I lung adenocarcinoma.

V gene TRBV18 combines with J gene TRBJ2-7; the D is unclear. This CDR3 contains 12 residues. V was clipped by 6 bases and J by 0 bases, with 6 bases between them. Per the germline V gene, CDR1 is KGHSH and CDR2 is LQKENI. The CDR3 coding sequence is TGTGCCAGCTCTACGGTCTCCTACGAGCAGTACTTC. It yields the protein CASSTVSYEQYF. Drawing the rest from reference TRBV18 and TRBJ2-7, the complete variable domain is NAGVMQNPRHLVRRRGQEARLRCSPMKGHSHVYWYRQLPEEGLKFMVYLQKENIIDESGMPKERFSAEFPKEGPSILRIQQVVRGDSAAYFCASSTVSYEQYFGPGTRLTVT.

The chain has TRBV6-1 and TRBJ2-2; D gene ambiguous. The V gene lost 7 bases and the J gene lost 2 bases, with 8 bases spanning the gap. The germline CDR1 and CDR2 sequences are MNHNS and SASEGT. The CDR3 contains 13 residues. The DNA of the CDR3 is TGTGCCAGCAAGTCACGAAACACCGGGGAGCTGTTTTTT. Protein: CASKSRNTGELFF.

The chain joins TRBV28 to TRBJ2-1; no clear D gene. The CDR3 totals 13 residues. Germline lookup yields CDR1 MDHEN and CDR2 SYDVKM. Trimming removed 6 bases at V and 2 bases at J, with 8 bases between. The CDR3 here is CASRGTTYNEQFF. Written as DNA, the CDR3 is TGTGCCAGCAGGGGCACAACCTACAATGAGCAGTTCTTC.

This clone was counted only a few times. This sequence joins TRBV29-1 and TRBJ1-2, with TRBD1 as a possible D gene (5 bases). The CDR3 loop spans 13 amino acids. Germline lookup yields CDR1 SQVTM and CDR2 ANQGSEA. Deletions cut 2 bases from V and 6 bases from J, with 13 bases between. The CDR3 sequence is CSVEQERGDGYTF. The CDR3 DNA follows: TGCAGCGTTGAACAGGAAAGAGGGGATGGCTACACCTTC.

CDR3 in DNA: TGCAGTGTTCCGGGCCGGGACGAGCAGTACTTC. It specifies CSVPGRDEQYF. The rearrangement uses TRBV20-1 and TRBJ2-7; no reliable D call. Between the trimmed V and J ends, which lost 7 bases and 5 bases, there was a span of 12 bases. The CDR3 has 11 amino acids. Germline V gene lookup returns CDR1 DFQATT and CDR2 SNEGSKA (reference sequence).

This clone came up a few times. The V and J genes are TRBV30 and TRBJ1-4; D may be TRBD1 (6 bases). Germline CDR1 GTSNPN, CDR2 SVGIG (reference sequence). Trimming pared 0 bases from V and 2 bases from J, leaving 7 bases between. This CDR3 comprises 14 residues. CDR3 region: CAWSVGGTNEKLFF. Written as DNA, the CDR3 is TGTGCCTGGAGTGTAGGGGGGACTAATGAAAAACTGTTTTTT.

Written as DNA, the CDR3 is TGTGCCAGCACCCGGGAGGGCGGGGGGAGAAATACGCAGTATTTT. Protein: CASTREGGGRNTQYF. The chain links TRBV5-5 to TRBJ2-3, with 8 bases aligning to TRBD2. Germline V gene sequence: CDR1 SGHKS, CDR2 YYEKEE (reference sequence). Trimming took 6 bases from V and 7 from J; bases not matched to a gene: 13. The CDR3 has 15 residues. Complete variable domain (other parts from reference TRBV5-5 and TRBJ2-3): DAGVTQSPTHLIKTRGQQVTLRCSPISGHKSVSWYQQVLGQGPQFIFQYYEKEERGRGNFPDRFSARQFPNYSSELNVNALLLGDSALYLCASTREGGGRNTQYFGPGTRLTVL.

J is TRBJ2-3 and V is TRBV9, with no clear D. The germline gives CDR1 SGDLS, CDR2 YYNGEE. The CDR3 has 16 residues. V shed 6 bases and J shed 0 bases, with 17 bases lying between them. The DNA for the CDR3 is TGTGCCAGCAAGAAAACGGCAGGTTCTAGCACAGATACGCAGTATTTT. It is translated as CASKKTAGSSTDTQYF.

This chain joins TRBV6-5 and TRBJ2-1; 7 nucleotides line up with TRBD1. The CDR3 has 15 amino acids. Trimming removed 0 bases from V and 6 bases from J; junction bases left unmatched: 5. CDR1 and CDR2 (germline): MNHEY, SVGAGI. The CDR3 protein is CASSYSRGITNEQFF. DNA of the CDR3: TGTGCCAGCAGTTACTCCAGGGGGATAACCAATGAGCAGTTCTTC.

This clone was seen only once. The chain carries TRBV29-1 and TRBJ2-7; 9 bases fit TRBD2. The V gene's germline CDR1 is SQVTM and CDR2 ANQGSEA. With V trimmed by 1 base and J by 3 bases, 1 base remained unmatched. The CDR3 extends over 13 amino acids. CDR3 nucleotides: TGCAGCGTTGAAGCAGCGGGAGGCTACGAGCAGTACTTC. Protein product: CSVEAAGGYEQYF.